In its sample, the clone carrying this T cell receptor beta chain was seen many times. This sample was included in a study of regulatory T cells in long-lasting Graves disease. Time point denoted: newly diagnosed GD, antithyroid drugs for less than 3 months. PBMC-derived RNA was used for the TCR library. The V gene end was trimmed by 4 bases and the J gene end by 6 bases; junction bases not matched to a gene: 12. Germline lookup yields CDR1 SGHRS and CDR2 YFSETQ. This CDR3 comprises 15 residues. Building of the TCR beta libraries involved iRepertoire HTBI primers and Arm-PCR of CDR3 regions. TCRdb reanalysed the multiplex PCR reads using MiXCR and keeps one entry per CDR3 protein. This sample has about 470,000 distinct CDR3 sequences, with around 16% found just once. These data were also filed under a second study, of T cells in Graves' hyperthyroidism and ophthalmopathy.

This chain connects TRBV5-1 to TRBJ2-7; 8 positions agree with TRBD1. This material consisted of peripheral blood mononuclear cells (PBMCs), taken at new diagnosis, from a patient treated with antithyroid drugs. This clonotype was sampled from a man aged 35-49 years with Graves disease. CDR3 in DNA: TGCGCCAGCAGCCCCCGCGGGACAGGCGTTGCCGAGCAGTACTTC. This encodes CASSPRGTGVAEQYF. The entire variable domain, with the rest obtained from reference TRBV5-1 and TRBJ2-7, is as follows: KAGVTQTPRYLIKTRGQQVTLSCSPISGHRSVSWYQQTPGQGLQFLFEYFSETQRNKGNFPGRFSGRQFSNSRSEMNVSTLELGDSALYLCASSPRGTGVAEQYFGPGTRLTVT.